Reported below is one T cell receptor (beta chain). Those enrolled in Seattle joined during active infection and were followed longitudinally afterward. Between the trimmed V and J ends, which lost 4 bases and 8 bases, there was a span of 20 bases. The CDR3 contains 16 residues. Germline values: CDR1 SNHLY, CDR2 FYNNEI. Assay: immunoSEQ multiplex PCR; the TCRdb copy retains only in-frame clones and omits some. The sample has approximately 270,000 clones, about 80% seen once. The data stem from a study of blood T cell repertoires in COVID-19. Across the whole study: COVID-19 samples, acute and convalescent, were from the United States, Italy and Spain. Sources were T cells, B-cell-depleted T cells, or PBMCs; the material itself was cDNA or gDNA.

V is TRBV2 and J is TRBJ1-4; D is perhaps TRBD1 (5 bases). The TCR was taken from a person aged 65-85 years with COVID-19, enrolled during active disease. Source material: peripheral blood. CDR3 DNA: TGTGCCAGCAGTGCACTGATGGGGGGAGCAGGGGAAAAACTGTTTTTT. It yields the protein CASSALMGGAGEKLFF. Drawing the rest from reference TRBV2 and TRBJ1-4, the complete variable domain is EPEVTQTPSHQVTQMGQEVILRCVPISNHLYFYWYRQILGQKVEFLVSFYNNEISEKSEIFDDQFSVERPDGSNFTLKIRSTKLEDSAMYFCASSALMGGAGEKLFFGSGTQLSVL.